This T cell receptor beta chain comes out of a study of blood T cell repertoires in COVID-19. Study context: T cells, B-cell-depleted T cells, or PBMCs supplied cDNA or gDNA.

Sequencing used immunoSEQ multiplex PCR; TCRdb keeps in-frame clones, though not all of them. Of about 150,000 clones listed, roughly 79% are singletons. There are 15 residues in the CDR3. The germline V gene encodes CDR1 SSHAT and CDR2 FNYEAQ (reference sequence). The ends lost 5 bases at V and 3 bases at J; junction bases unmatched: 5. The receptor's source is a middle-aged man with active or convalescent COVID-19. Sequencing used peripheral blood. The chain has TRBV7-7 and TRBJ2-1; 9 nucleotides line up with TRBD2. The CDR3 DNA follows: TGTGCCAGCAGCGCCTCTAGCGGGAACTACAATGAGCAGTTCTTC. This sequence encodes CASSASSGNYNEQFF.